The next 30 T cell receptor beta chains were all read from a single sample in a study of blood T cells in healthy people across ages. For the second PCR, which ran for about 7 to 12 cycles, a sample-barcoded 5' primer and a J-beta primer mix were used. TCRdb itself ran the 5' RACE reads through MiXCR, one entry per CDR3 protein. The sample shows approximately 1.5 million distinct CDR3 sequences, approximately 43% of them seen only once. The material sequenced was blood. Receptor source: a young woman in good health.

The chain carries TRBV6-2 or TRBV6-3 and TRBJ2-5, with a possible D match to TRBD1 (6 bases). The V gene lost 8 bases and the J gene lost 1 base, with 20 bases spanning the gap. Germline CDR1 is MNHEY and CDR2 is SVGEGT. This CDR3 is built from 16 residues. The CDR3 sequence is CASRPSGTPVQETQYF. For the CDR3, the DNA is TGTGCCAGCCGACCCTCCGGGACACCCGTCCAAGAGACCCAGTACTTC.

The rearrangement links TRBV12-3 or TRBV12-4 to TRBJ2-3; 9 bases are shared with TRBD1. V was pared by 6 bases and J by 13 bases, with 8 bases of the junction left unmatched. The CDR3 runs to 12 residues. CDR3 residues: CASSMGQGAKYF. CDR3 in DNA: TGTGCCAGCAGCATGGGACAGGGTGCAAAGTATTTT.

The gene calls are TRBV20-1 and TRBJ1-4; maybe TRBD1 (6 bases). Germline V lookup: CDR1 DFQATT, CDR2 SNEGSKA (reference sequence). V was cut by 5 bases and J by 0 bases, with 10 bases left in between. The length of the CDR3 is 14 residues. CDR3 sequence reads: CSAEDRATNEKLFF. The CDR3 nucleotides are TGCAGTGCTGAGGACAGAGCAACTAATGAAAAACTGTTTTTT.

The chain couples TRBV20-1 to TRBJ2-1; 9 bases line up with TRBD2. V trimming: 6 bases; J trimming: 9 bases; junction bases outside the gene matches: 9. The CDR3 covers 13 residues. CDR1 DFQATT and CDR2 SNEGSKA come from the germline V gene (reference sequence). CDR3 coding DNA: TGCAGTGCACATAGCGGGAGCAGAGGTGAGCAGTTCTTC. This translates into CSAHSGSRGEQFF.

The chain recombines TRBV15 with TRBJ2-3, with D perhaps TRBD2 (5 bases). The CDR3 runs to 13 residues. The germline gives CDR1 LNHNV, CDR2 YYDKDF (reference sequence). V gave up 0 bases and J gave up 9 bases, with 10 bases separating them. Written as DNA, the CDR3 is TGTGCCACCAGCAGAGATCGGGATAGAACGCAGTATTTT. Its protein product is CATSRDRDRTQYF.

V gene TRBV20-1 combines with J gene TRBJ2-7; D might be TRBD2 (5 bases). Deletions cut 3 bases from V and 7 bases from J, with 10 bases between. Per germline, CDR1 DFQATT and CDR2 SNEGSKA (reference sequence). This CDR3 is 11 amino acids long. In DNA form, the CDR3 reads TGCAGTGCTAGTTACGGGAAAGAGCAGTACTTC. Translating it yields CSASYGKEQYF.

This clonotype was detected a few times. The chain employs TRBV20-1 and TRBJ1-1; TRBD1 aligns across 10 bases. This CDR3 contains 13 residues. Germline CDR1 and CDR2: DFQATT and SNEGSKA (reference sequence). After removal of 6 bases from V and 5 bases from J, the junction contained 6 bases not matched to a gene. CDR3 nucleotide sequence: TGCAGTGCCAGGGACAGGGGCTCGACTGAAGCTTTCTTT. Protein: CSARDRGSTEAFF.

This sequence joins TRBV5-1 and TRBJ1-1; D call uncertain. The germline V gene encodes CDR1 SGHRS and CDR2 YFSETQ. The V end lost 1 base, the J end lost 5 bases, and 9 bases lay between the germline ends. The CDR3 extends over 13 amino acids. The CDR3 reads CASSLRPETEAFF. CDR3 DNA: TGCGCCAGCAGCTTGAGGCCGGAGACTGAAGCTTTCTTT.

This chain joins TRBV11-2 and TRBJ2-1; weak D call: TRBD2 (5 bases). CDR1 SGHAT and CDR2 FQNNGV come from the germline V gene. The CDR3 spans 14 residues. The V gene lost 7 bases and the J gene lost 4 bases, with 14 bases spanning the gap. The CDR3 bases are TGTGCCAGCAAGTTTGGGAGCGGTTACAATGAGCAGTTCTTC. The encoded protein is CASKFGSGYNEQFF.

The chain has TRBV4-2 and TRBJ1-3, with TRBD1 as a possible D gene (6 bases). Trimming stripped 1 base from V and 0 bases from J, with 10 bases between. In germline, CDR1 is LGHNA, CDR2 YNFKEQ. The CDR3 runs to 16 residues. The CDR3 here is CASSQGGPPSGNTIYF. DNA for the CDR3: TGTGCCAGCAGCCAAGGGGGGCCTCCCTCTGGAAACACCATATATTTT.

The CDR3 DNA sequence: TGCGCCAGCAGTGAGCCGTCAGGGAGGACGCAGTATTTT. Protein sequence: CASSEPSGRTQYF. V gene TRBV10-1 combines with J gene TRBJ2-3; D possibly corresponds to TRBD2 (6 bases). There are 13 residues in the CDR3. The ends were cut back, 2 bases at V and 9 bases at J, with 12 bases in the middle. Germline lookup yields CDR1 WNHNN and CDR2 SYGVQD (reference sequence).

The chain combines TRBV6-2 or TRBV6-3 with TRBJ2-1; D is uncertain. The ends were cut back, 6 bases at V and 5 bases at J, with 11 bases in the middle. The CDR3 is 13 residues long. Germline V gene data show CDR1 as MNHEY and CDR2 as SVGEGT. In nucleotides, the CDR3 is TGTGCCAGCAGAGCTAGAGCTGACAATGAGCAGTTCTTC. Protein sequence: CASRARADNEQFF.

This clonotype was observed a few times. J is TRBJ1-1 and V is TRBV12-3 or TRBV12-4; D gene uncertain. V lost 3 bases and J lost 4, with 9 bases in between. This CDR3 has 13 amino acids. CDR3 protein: CASSFMRFTEAFF. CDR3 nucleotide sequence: TGTGCCAGCAGTTTCATGAGGTTCACTGAAGCTTTCTTT.

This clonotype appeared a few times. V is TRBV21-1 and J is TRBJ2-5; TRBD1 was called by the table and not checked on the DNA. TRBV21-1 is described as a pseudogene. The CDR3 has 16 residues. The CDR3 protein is CASRKDRGNLQETQYF. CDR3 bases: TGTGCCAGCAGGAAAGACAGGGGAAATCTCCAAGAGACCCAGTACTTC.

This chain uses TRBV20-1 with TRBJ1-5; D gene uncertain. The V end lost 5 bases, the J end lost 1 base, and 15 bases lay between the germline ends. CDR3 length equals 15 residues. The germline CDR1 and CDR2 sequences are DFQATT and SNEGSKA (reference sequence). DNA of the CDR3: TGCAGTGCTCCAACCCGCGAGGGCAGCAATCAGCCCCAGCATTTT. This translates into CSAPTREGSNQPQHF.

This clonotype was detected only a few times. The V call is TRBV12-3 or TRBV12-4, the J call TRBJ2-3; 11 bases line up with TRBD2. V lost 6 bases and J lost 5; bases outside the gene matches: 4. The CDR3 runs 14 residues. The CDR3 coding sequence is TGTGCCAGCAGGGGACTAGCGGTTGGAGATACGCAGTATTTT. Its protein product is CASRGLAVGDTQYF.

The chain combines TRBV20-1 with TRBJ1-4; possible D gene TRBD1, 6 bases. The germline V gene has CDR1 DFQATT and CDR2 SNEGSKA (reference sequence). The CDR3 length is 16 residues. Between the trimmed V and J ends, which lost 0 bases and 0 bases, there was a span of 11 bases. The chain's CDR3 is CSARDPRGATNEKLFF. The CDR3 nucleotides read TGCAGTGCTAGAGATCCGAGGGGGGCAACTAATGAAAAACTGTTTTTT.

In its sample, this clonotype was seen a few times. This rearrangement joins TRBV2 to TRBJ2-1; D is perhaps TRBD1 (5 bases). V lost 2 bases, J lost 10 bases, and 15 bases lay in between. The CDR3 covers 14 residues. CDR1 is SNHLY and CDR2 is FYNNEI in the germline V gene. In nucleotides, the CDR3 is TGTGCCAGCAGTGAACGGGCCAGGGTTAACGAGCAGTTCTTC. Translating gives CASSERARVNEQFF.

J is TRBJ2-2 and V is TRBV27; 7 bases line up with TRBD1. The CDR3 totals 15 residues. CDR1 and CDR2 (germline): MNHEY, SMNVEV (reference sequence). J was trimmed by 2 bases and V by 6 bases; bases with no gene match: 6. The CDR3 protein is CASSHTGANTGELFF. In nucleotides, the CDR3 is TGTGCCAGCAGCCATACAGGGGCAAACACCGGGGAGCTGTTTTTT.

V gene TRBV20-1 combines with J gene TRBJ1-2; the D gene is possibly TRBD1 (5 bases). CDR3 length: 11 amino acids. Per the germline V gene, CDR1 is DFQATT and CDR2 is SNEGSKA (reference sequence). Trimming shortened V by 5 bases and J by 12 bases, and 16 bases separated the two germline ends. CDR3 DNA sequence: TGCAGTGCTGGTTTTAGATCGGGGGACACCTTC. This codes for CSAGFRSGDTF.

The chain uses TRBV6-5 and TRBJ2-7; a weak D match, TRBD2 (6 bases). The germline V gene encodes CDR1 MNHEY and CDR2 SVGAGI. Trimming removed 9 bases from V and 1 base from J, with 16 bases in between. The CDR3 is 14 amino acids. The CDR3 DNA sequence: TGTGCCAGTGCCGGGACTGCCATTTCCTACGAGCAGTACTTC. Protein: CASAGTAISYEQYF.

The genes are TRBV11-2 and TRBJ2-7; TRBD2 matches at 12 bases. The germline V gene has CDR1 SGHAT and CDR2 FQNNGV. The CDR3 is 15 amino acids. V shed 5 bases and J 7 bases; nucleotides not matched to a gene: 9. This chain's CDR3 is CASSRLAGVLNEQYF. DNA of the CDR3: TGTGCCAGCAGCCGACTAGCGGGAGTTTTGAATGAGCAGTACTTC.

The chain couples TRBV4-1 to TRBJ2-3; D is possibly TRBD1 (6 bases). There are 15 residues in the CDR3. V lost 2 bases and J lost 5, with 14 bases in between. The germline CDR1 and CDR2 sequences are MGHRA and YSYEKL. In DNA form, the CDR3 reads TGCGCCAGCAGCCAAACCAGGACAGCTGGAGATACGCAGTATTTT. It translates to CASSQTRTAGDTQYF.

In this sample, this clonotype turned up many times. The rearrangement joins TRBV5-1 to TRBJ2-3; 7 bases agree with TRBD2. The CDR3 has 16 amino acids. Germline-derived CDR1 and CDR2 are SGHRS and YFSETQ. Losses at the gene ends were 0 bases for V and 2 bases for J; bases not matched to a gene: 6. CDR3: CASSLVPAGSTDTQYF. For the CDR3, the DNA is TGCGCCAGCAGCTTGGTCCCAGCGGGATCCACAGATACGCAGTATTTT.

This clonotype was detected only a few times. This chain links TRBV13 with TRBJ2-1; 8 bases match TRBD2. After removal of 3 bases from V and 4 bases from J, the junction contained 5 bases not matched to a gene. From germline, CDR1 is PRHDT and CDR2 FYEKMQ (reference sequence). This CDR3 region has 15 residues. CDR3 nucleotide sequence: TGTGCCAGCAGCTTGGCGGGAGGTTATTACAATGAGCAGTTCTTC. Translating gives CASSLAGGYYNEQFF.

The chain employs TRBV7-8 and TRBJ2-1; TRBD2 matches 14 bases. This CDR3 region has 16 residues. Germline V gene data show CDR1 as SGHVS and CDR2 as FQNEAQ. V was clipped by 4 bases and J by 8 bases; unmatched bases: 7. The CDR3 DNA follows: TGTGCCAGCAGCTCGAGGGGACTAGCGGGAGTCGATGAGCAGTTCTTC. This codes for CASSSRGLAGVDEQFF.

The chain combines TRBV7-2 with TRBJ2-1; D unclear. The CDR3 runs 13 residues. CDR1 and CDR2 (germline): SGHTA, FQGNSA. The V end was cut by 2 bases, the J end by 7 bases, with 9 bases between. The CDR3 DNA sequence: TGTGCCAGCAGCTTAAAGCCCCCAAATGAGCAGTTCTTC. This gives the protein CASSLKPPNEQFF.

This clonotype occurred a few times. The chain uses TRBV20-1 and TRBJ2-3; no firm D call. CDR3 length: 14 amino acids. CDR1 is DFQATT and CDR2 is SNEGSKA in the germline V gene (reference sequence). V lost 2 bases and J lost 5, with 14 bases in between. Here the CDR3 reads CSARPRTAGDTQYF. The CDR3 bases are TGCAGTGCTAGACCCAGGACCGCCGGAGATACGCAGTATTTT.

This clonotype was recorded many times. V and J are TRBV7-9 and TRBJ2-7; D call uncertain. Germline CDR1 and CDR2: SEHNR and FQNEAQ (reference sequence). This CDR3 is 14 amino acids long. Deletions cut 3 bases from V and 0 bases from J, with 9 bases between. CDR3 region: CASSFAMSSYEQYF. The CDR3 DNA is TGTGCCAGCAGCTTTGCGATGAGCTCCTACGAGCAGTACTTC.

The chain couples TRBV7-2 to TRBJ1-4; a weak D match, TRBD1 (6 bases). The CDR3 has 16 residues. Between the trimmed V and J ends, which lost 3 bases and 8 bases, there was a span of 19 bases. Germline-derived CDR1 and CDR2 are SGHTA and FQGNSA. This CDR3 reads CASSFGGRGFGEKLFF. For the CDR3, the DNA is TGTGCCAGCAGCTTCGGGGGGCGGGGGTTCGGGGAAAAACTGTTTTTT.